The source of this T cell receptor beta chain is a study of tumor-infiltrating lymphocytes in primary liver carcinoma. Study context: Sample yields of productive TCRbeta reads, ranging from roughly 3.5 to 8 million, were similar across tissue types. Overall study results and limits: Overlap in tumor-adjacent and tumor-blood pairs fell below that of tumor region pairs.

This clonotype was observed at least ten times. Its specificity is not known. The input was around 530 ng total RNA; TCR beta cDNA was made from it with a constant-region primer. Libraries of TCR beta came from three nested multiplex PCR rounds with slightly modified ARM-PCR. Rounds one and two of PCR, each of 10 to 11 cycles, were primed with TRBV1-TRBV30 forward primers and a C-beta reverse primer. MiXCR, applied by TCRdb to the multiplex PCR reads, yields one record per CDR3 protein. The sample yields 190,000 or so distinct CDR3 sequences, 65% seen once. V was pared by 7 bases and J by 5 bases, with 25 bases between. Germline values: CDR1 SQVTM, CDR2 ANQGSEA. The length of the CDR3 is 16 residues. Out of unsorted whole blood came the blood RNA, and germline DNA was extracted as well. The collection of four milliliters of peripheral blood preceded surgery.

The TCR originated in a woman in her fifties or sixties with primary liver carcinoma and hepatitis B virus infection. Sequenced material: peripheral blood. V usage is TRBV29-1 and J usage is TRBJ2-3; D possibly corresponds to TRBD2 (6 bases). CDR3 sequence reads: CSARLLGGGLRDTQYF. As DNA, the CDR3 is TGCAGCGCCAGGCTCCTTGGGGGAGGACTAAGAGATACGCAGTATTTT.